This entry describes one T cell receptor beta chain. This sample was included in a study of long-term antiretroviral therapy in people with HIV. Survey-level immunoSEQ v3.0 assays were run. Assay: immunoSEQ multiplex PCR; the TCRdb copy retains only in-frame clones and omits some. This table has 35,000 to 40,000 clones, around 94% appearing once. V was pared by 2 bases and J by 5 bases, with 13 bases between. Germline V gives CDR1 MNHNY, CDR2 SVGAGI (reference sequence). CDR3 size: 15 residues. V gene TRBV6-6 combines with J gene TRBJ2-1, with a tentative D call TRBD1 (5 bases). This TCR derives from a woman aged 45-65 years with HIV. The sample here was unsorted PBMCs, taken 4.1 years after starting antiretroviral therapy. In nucleotides, the CDR3 is TGTGCCAGCAGTTACGGCCAGGGTTACAACAATGAGCAGTTCTTC. The encoded protein is CASSYGQGYNNEQFF.